This TCR beta chain was identified during a study of T-cell memory formation after mild COVID-19. Study-wide background: For the most part, TCR clusters were specific to one donor.

This CDR3 spans 13 amino acids. The germline gives CDR1 SQVTM, CDR2 ANQGSEA. Trimming took 4 bases from V and 1 from J, leaving 11 bases between them. Study-level points and caveats: Unconfirmed was the SARS-CoV-2 specificity of second-wave clones that peaked on day 37. CM and EM subsets held most contracting CD4+ clones; EMRA held CD8+ ones.

5'RACE, which relied on constant-segment primers, yielded TCR alpha and TCR beta cDNA libraries carrying sample barcodes and UMIs. TCRdb independently ran MiXCR on the 5' RACE reads; one entry per CDR3 protein. The data show approximately 410,000 distinct CDR3 sequences, 20% to 30% seen once. This clonotype was seen more than once but under ten times. Its antigen is as yet unknown. The TCR originated in an adult woman who had mild COVID-19 (a few samples of this study predate the infection). Cell type and time point are not known. This chain joins TRBV29-1 and TRBJ2-7; possibly TRBD2 for D (6 bases). Sample: PBMCs or a T cell subset sorted from them (not recorded which). The CDR3 DNA sequence: TGCAGCGTTGTGCCGGGAGCGTCCTACGAGCAGTACTTC. Amino acid sequence: CSVVPGASYEQYF.